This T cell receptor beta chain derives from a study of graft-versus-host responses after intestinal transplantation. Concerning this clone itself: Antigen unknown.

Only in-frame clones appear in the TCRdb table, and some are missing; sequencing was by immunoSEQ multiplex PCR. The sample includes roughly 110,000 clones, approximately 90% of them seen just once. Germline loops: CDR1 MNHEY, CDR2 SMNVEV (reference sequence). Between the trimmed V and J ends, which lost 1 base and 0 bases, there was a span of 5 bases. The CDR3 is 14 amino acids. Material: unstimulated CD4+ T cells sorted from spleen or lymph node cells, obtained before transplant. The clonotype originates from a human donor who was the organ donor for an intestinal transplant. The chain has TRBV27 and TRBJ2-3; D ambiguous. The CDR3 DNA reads TGTGCCAGCAGTTTATTGCAGAGCACAGATACGCAGTATTTT. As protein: CASSLLQSTDTQYF.